One sample yielded the 7 T cell receptor beta chains listed below, sequenced in a study of T cell responses to AZD1222 COVID-19 vaccine. The data were produced by immunoSEQ multiplex PCR, yet TCRdb's version contains in-frame clones alone and is incomplete. Altogether about 99,000 clones are present, around nine tenths being singletons, with the ten largest covering about 3.1%. Sequenced material: peripheral blood, taken 28 days after the second dose of the MenACWY control vaccine. The source is an adult who received the MenACWY meningococcal vaccine as a control.

CDR3 loop: CASSLKEFGNADTDTQYF. In DNA, the CDR3 is TGTGCCAGCAGTTTAAAGGAGTTCGGAAATGCGGACACAGATACGCAGTATTTT. The rearrangement uses TRBV27 and TRBJ2-3; unclear D gene. V was trimmed by 2 bases and J by 2 bases, leaving 20 bases between them. CDR3 length equals 18 residues. From germline, CDR1 is MNHEY and CDR2 SMNVEV (reference sequence).

This chain links TRBV19 with TRBJ1-2; D might be TRBD1 (5 bases). Germline V gene data show CDR1 as LNHDA and CDR2 as SQIVND (reference sequence). The CDR3 sequence is 13 residues long. Trimming removed 8 bases from V and 8 bases from J, with 18 bases in between. This chain's CDR3 is CASSPRAGQGYTF. CDR3 in DNA: TGTGCCAGTTCGCCGAGGGCAGGGCAGGGCTACACCTTC.

V and J are TRBV3-1 (or the pseudogene TRBV3-2) and TRBJ1-2; D unresolved. The germline V gene has CDR1 LGHDT and CDR2 YNNKEL (reference sequence). The CDR3 runs 13 residues. The V end lost 2 bases, the J end lost 2 bases, and 6 bases lay between the germline ends. The CDR3, as DNA: TGTGCCAGCAGCCAACGGGAAAACTATGGCTACACCTTC. Amino acids: CASSQRENYGYTF.

The chain couples TRBV12-3 or TRBV12-4 to TRBJ1-1, with TRBD1 identical over 7 bases. This CDR3 contains 13 residues. The trim removed 7 bases at V and 5 bases at J, leaving 7 bases unmatched. CDR3 bases: TGTGCCAGCATATTTACGACAGGGACTGAAGCTTTCTTT. Translated, it gives CASIFTTGTEAFF.

V is TRBV6-5 and J is TRBJ1-2; no firm D call. The germline gives CDR1 MNHEY, CDR2 SVGAGI. This CDR3 comprises 13 residues. The ends were cut back, 7 bases at V and 0 bases at J, with 9 bases in the middle. The CDR3 DNA follows: TGTGCCAGCACCACGGGATCTAACTATGGCTACACCTTC. It yields the protein CASTTGSNYGYTF.

This chain links TRBV4-2 with TRBJ1-2, with TRBD1 identical over 7 bases. The length of the CDR3 is 15 residues. From germline, CDR1 is LGHNA and CDR2 YNFKEQ. J lost 4 bases, V lost 1 base, and 6 bases had no gene match. CDR3 nucleotide sequence: TGTGCCAGCAGCCAAGTTACAGGGGAGTCCTATGGCTACACCTTC. This gives the protein CASSQVTGESYGYTF.

The chain carries TRBV2 and TRBJ2-1; D call uncertain. The V gene's germline CDR1 is SNHLY and CDR2 FYNNEI. This CDR3 has 12 residues. V lost 6 bases to trimming and J lost 5 bases, with 8 bases between them. CDR3 DNA: TGTGCCAGCAGCTCACGGGACAATGAGCAGTTCTTC. Amino acid sequence: CASSSRDNEQFF.